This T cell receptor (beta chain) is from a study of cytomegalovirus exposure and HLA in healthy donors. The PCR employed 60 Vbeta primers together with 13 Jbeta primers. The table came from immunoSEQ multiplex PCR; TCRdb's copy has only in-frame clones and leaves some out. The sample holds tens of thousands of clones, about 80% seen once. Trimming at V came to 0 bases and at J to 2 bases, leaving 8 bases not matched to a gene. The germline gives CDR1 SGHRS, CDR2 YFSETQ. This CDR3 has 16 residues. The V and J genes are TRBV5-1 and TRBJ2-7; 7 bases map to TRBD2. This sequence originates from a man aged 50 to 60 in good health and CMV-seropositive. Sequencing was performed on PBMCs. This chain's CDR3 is CASSLVPGTTTYEQYF. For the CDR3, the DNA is TGCGCCAGCAGCTTGGTTCCCGGGACTACTACCTACGAGCAGTACTTC.